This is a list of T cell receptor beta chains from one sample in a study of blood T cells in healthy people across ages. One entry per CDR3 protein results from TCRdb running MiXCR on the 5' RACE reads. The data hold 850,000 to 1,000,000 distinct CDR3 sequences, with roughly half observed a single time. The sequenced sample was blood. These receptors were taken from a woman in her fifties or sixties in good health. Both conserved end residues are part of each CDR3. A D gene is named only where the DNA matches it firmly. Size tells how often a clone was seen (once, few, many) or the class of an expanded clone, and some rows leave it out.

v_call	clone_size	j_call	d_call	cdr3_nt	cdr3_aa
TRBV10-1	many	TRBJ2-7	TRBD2	TGCGCCAGTCCTACTAGCGGGAGTTGTTACGAGCAGTACTTC	CASPTSGSCYEQYF
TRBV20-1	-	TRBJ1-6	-	TGCAGTGCTAGAGATTTCTTGGCAGGGAACAATTCACCCCTCCACTTT	CSARDFLAGNNSPLHF
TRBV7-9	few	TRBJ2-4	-	TGTGCCAGCAGCTTTTCAGCGGTTAAAAACATTCAGTACTTC	CASSFSAVKNIQYF
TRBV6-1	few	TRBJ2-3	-	TGTGCCAGCAGTGAATCCCGAGCAGGGGATACGCAGTATTTT	CASSESRAGDTQYF
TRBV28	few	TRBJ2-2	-	TGTGCCACCAACCTGGATCGGGAGACCGGGGAGCTGTTTTTT	CATNLDRETGELFF
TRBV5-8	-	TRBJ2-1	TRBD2	TGTGCCAGCAGCTTGGCCGGGACTAGCGGGATTCCCTTTGGCAATGAGCAGTTCTTC	CASSLAGTSGIPFGNEQFF
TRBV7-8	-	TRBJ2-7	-	TGTGCCAGCAGCTTAAGATGGGCGAACGAGCAGTACTTC	CASSLRWANEQYF
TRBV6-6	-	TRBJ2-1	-	TGTGCCGGCAGTTATAACAGGAAATACAATGAGCAGTTCTTC	CAGSYNRKYNEQFF
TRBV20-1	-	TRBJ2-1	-	TGCAGTAGTGGGACTCACAATGAGCAGTTCTTC	CSSGTHNEQFF
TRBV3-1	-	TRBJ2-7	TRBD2	TGTGCCAGCAGCCAAGGACCCCCGGCGGGAGGTCTCCACTACGAGCAGTACTTC	CASSQGPPAGGLHYEQYF
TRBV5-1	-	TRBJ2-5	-	TGCGCCAGCAGCTTGGTTCGGTCGCGGGCCAGAGGGGAGACCCAGTACTTC	CASSLVRSRARGETQYF
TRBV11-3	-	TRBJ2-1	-	TGTGCCAGCAGCTTAGACAGGGTAAACTACAATGAGCAGTTCTTC	CASSLDRVNYNEQFF
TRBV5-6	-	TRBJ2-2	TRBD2	TGTGCCAGCAGTGCCCCTAGCGGGAGGAACACCGGGGAGCTGTTTTTT	CASSAPSGRNTGELFF
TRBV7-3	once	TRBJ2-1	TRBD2	TGTGCCAGCAGCCCCGGGGGGGCCCTGGGAAATGAGCAGTTCTTC	CASSPGGALGNEQFF
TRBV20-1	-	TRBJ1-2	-	TGCAGTGCTAGATCACGGGGGGGGCTTGTCGGTGGCTACACCTTC	CSARSRGGLVGGYTF
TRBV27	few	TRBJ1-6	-	TGTGCCAGCAGTTTATGGGGGAGGGGCGATTCACCCCTCCACTTT	CASSLWGRGDSPLHF
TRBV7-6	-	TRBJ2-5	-	TGTGCCAGCAGCTTAGTGATAAGTACTCCGGATTCCCTCCAGACCCAGTACTTC	CASSLVISTPDSLQTQYF
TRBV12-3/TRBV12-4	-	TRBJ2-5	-	TGTGCCAGCAGTTTCCCCGGATTTCAAGAGACCCAGTACTTC	CASSFPGFQETQYF
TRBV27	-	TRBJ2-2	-	TGTGCCAGCAGTTTATACAAAACTCCTACCGGGGAGCTGTTTTTT	CASSLYKTPTGELFF
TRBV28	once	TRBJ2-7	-	TGTGCCAGCAGTTTAGGGGCGGTGGTCAACGAGCAGTACTTC	CASSLGAVVNEQYF
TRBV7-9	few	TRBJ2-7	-	TGTGCCAGCAGCTCAAACAGGGTTGCTCGGGGGGAGCAGTACTTC	CASSSNRVARGEQYF
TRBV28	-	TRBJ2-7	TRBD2	TGTGCCAGCAGTTGTCTAGGGACTAGCGGGAAAGGTTGCTACGAGCAGTACTTC	CASSCLGTSGKGCYEQYF